This entry lists 14 T cell receptor beta chains sequenced from one sample in a study of blood T cell repertoires in COVID-19. The assay was immunoSEQ multiplex PCR, and TCRdb's table has in-frame clones only and misses some. The repertoire holds fewer than 250,000 clones, with 89% as singletons. The sample was peripheral blood. These receptors came from a man aged 60 to 75 who had recovered from COVID-19.

This chain uses TRBV7-2 with TRBJ2-3; 15 bases map to TRBD2. J lost 1 base, V lost 6 bases, and 11 bases had no gene match. CDR3 length equals 19 residues. Germline V gene sequence: CDR1 SGHTA, CDR2 FQGNSA. The CDR3 bases are TGTGCCAGCAGATCCGGACTAGCGGGAGGGCCGGGGGGCACAGATACGCAGTATTTT. Its translation: CASRSGLAGGPGGTDTQYF.

J is TRBJ1-1 and V is TRBV7-2, with 7 nucleotides matching TRBD1. V lost 1 base to trimming and J lost 4 bases; unmatched junction nucleotides: 6. Germline lookup yields CDR1 SGHTA and CDR2 FQGNSA. The CDR3 spans 15 residues. The DNA for the CDR3 is TGTGCCAGCAGCTTAGACCTAGGACAGGCCACTGAAGCTTTCTTT. It translates to CASSLDLGQATEAFF.

This clone has only one observation. The CDR3 loop is CASSKEAEGWLDTQYF. DNA for the CDR3: TGTGCCAGCAGCAAAGAGGCGGAGGGGTGGCTAGATACGCAGTATTTT. The V and J genes are TRBV21-1 and TRBJ2-3; the table's D call TRBD2 went unverified against the DNA. TRBV21-1 is reported as a pseudogene. The CDR3 spans 16 residues.

The chain links TRBV19 to TRBJ1-3, with unresolved D. The germline CDR1 and CDR2 sequences are LNHDA and SQIVND (reference sequence). The CDR3 consists of 15 residues. Deletions cut 4 bases from V and 7 bases from J, with 17 bases between. The CDR3 loop reads CASSTRRAFGNTIYF. CDR3 nucleotide sequence: TGTGCCAGTAGTACCCGGAGGGCCTTTGGGAACACCATATATTTT. The variable domain in full, with the rest retrieved from reference TRBV19 and TRBJ1-3, is DGGITQSPKYLFRKEGQNVTLSCEQNLNHDAMYWYRQDPGQGLRLIYYSQIVNDFQKGDIAEGYSVSREKKESFPLTVTSAQKNPTAFYLCASSTRRAFGNTIYFGEGSWLTVV.

The V and J genes are TRBV19 and TRBJ2-2; 7 bases agree with TRBD2. This CDR3 comprises 18 residues. V lost 5 bases to trimming and J lost 4 bases; unmatched junction nucleotides: 16. The germline CDR1 and CDR2 sequences are LNHDA and SQIVND (reference sequence). CDR3 nucleotides: TGTGCCAGTAGTCCCCGACAGCGGGGAGGGCTAAGCACCGGGGAGCTGTTTTTT. Translation gives CASSPRQRGGLSTGELFF.

The genes are TRBV5-1 and TRBJ2-1; tentative D call: TRBD2 (5 bases). Trimming pared 0 bases from V and 0 bases from J, leaving 10 bases between. This CDR3 contains 16 residues. Germline loops: CDR1 SGHRS, CDR2 YFSETQ. DNA of the CDR3: TGCGCCAGCAGCTTGGGCGGAGCGGTCTCCTACAATGAGCAGTTCTTC. This encodes CASSLGGAVSYNEQFF. Full variable domain (remainder filled in from reference TRBV5-1 and TRBJ2-1): KAGVTQTPRYLIKTRGQQVTLSCSPISGHRSVSWYQQTPGQGLQFLFEYFSETQRNKGNFPGRFSGRQFSNSRSEMNVSTLELGDSALYLCASSLGGAVSYNEQFFGPGTRLTVL.

This chain joins TRBV7-3 and TRBJ2-1; TRBD1 agrees at 8 bases. Unmatched junction bases numbered 15, after V lost 2 bases and J lost 9 bases. The CDR3 loop spans 17 amino acids. Germline V gives CDR1 SGHTA, CDR2 FQGTGA. For the CDR3, the DNA is TGTGCCAGCAGCTTATTGGGGCGGACAGGGATCTTAGTTGAGCAGTTCTTC. Residues: CASSLLGRTGILVEQFF.

The rearrangement uses TRBV21-1 and TRBJ1-5. TRBV21-1 has pseudogene status. The CDR3 is 19 amino acids. The CDR3 DNA is TGTGCCAGCAGCCCGAGCGGGCAGATGTTCCGGTATAGCAATCAGCCCCAGCATTTT. Amino acid sequence: CASSPSGQMFRYSNQPQHF.

The genes are TRBV13 and TRBJ2-2; 8 bases fit TRBD1. The V gene's germline CDR1 is PRHDT and CDR2 FYEKMQ (reference sequence). The CDR3 length is 15 residues. J gave up 3 bases and V 0 bases, and 0 bases lay outside the gene matches. The CDR3, as DNA: TGTGCCAGCAGCTTAGGGGACAGGGACACCGGGGAGCTGTTTTTT. Its protein product is CASSLGDRDTGELFF.

The CDR3 nucleotides are TGTGCCAGCAGCCCCGGGGAGGCCCGCTACAATGAGCAGTTCTTC. Protein sequence: CASSPGEARYNEQFF. This rearrangement joins TRBV7-3 to TRBJ2-1, with D maybe TRBD2 (6 bases). V lost 5 bases and J 3 bases, leaving 14 bases between the germline ends. Germline assignment: CDR1 SGHTA and CDR2 FQGTGA. The CDR3 contains 15 residues.

The chain joins TRBV7-9 to TRBJ1-1; D is uncertain. This CDR3 comprises 16 residues. CDR1 SEHNR and CDR2 FQNEAQ come from the germline V gene (reference sequence). Between the trimmed V and J ends, which lost 7 bases and 1 base, there was a span of 19 bases. CDR3 sequence: CASTQKGNRGNTEAFF. The CDR3, as DNA: TGTGCCAGCACGCAAAAGGGTAACCGGGGGAACACTGAAGCTTTCTTT.

The chain joins TRBV3-1 (or the pseudogene TRBV3-2) to TRBJ1-2; no clear D gene. Trimming cost V 2 bases and J 7 bases, with 5 bases left between them. Germline-derived CDR1 and CDR2 are LGHDT and YNNKEL (reference sequence). This CDR3 is 11 amino acids long. CDR3 in DNA: TGTGCCAGCAGCCAAAACAGTGGCTACACCTTC. Translation: CASSQNSGYTF.

The V call is TRBV20-1, the J call TRBJ2-5; TRBD2 matches 8 bases. Trimming took 3 bases from V and 2 from J; bases not matched to a gene: 5. The germline V gene has CDR1 DFQATT and CDR2 SNEGSKA (reference sequence). The CDR3 is made up of 14 amino acids. The DNA of the CDR3 is TGCAGTGCTAGTTCCGGCGGGAGGCAAGAGACCCAGTACTTC. This sequence encodes CSASSGGRQETQYF.

The V call is TRBV3-1 (or the pseudogene TRBV3-2), the J call TRBJ1-2; D not resolved. Germline CDR1 reads LGHDT; CDR2 reads YNNKEL (reference sequence). The V and J ends lost 1 base and 8 bases respectively, with 14 bases between them. CDR3 length: 14 residues. Here the CDR3 DNA reads TGTGCCAGCAGCCAAGCAGGAGGGCCCGGGGGCTACACCTTC. It is translated as CASSQAGGPGGYTF.